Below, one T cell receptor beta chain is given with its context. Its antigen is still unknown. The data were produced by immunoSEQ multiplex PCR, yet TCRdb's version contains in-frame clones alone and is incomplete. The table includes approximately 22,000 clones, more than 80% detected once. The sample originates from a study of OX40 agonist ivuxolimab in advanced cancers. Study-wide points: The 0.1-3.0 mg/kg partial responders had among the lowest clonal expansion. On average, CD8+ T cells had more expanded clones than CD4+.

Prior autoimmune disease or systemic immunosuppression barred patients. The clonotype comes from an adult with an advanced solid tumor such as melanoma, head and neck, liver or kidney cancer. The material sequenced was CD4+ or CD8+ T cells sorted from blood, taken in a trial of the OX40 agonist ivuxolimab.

As DNA, the CDR3 is TGTGCCAGCAGCCCTAACTCGGGAGGCGGGGACGAGCAGTACTTC. It translates to CASSPNSGGGDEQYF. The chain links TRBV27 to TRBJ2-7, with 7 nucleotides matching TRBD2. The CDR3 length is 15 residues. The V gene's germline CDR1 is MNHEY and CDR2 SMNVEV (reference sequence). The trim removed 6 bases at V and 5 bases at J, leaving 13 bases unmatched.